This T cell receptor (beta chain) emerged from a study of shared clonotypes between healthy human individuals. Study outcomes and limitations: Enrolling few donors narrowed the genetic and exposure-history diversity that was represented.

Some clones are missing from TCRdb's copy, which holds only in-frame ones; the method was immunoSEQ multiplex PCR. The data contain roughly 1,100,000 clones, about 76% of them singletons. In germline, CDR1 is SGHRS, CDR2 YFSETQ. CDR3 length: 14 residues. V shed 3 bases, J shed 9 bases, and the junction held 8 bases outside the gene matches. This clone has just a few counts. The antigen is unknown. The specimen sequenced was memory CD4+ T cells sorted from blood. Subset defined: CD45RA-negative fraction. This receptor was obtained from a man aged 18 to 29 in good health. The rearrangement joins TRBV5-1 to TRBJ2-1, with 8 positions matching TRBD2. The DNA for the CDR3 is TGCGCCAGCAGCTCTCCGGGGGGGTACGCTGAGCAGTTCTTC. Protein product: CASSSPGGYAEQFF.